The rows below give T cell receptor beta chains drawn from one sample of a study of graft-versus-host responses after intestinal transplantation. TCRdb's table, derived via immunoSEQ multiplex PCR, lists solely in-frame clones and lacks some. The sample contains around 78,000 clones, over 75% of which appear only once. These receptors lack a known antigen. This sample comprised unstimulated CD8+ T cells sorted from spleen or lymph node cells, obtained before transplant. The receptors were sampled from a human donor who was the organ donor for an intestinal transplant. Each CDR3 is given with its conserved first and last residue. Each record gives: clone size, D gene, V gene, J gene, CDR3 DNA, CDR3 protein. The D gene is left open where the match is weak. Clone size, where shown, is once, few, many, or a class for clones that have expanded.

abundance: .; d_gene: TRBD1; v_gene: TRBV25-1; j_gene: TRBJ2-7; CDR3nt: TGTGCCAGCAGTGGATGGGACAGGGGAGTTTACGAGCAGTACTTC; CDR3aa: CASSGWDRGVYEQYF
abundance: .; d_gene: TRBD1; v_gene: TRBV27; j_gene: TRBJ1-4; CDR3nt: TGTGCCAGCAGTTTCGGTGGGACAGGGTCTGAAAAACTGTTTTTT; CDR3aa: CASSFGGTGSEKLFF
abundance: once; d_gene: .; v_gene: TRBV4-1; j_gene: TRBJ1-3; CDR3nt: TGCGCCAGCAGCCAAGTTTACCCTACTGGAAACACCATATATTTT; CDR3aa: CASSQVYPTGNTIYF
abundance: .; d_gene: .; v_gene: TRBV28; j_gene: TRBJ2-7; CDR3nt: TGTGCCAGCAGGGAATCTCTCGAGCAGTACTTC; CDR3aa: CASRESLEQYF
abundance: .; d_gene: TRBD1; v_gene: TRBV28; j_gene: TRBJ1-2; CDR3nt: TGTGCCAGCGGCCGACAGGGGGCCAACTATGGCTACACCTTC; CDR3aa: CASGRQGANYGYTF
abundance: once; d_gene: .; v_gene: TRBV5-1; j_gene: TRBJ2-3; CDR3nt: TGCGCCAGCAGCTTACGAGGGGGCACAGATACGCAGTATTTT; CDR3aa: CASSLRGGTDTQYF
abundance: .; d_gene: TRBD1; v_gene: TRBV27; j_gene: TRBJ1-6; CDR3nt: TGTGCCAGCAGTTGGGGGGGTCCGGGACAGTTGTATTCACCCCTCCACTTT; CDR3aa: CASSWGGPGQLYSPLHF
abundance: .; d_gene: .; v_gene: TRBV5-4; j_gene: TRBJ1-2; CDR3nt: TGTGCCAGCAGCTTGGCCCAAGATTATGGCTACACCTTC; CDR3aa: CASSLAQDYGYTF
abundance: .; d_gene: .; v_gene: TRBV9; j_gene: TRBJ2-7; CDR3nt: TGTGCCAGCAGCGTAGGGTCGGGGACCCCCACGGAGCAGTACTTC; CDR3aa: CASSVGSGTPTEQYF
abundance: .; d_gene: .; v_gene: TRBV2; j_gene: TRBJ1-1; CDR3nt: TGTGCCAGCAGTCCAGGGATTACCGAAGCTTTCTTT; CDR3aa: CASSPGITEAFF
abundance: once; d_gene: TRBD1; v_gene: TRBV2; j_gene: TRBJ2-7; CDR3nt: TGTGCCAGCAGTAGGACAGGGGGCTTCTACGAGCAGTACTTC; CDR3aa: CASSRTGGFYEQYF
abundance: .; d_gene: .; v_gene: TRBV6-5; j_gene: TRBJ2-6; CDR3nt: TGTGTCCACACAGTGCCCAACTCTGGGGCCAACGTCCTGACTTTC; CDR3aa: CVHTVPNSGANVLTF
abundance: once; d_gene: .; v_gene: TRBV6-6; j_gene: TRBJ2-5; CDR3nt: TGTGCCAGCACCAAACTCGATGGGACCCAGTACTTC; CDR3aa: CASTKLDGTQYF
abundance: .; d_gene: TRBD1; v_gene: TRBV5-6; j_gene: TRBJ1-2; CDR3nt: TGTGCCAGCAGCTTCGCAAGGGGACAGGGAGAATTTCGCTACACCTTC; CDR3aa: CASSFARGQGEFRYTF
abundance: once; d_gene: .; v_gene: TRBV5-1; j_gene: TRBJ2-3; CDR3nt: TGCGCCAGCAGCTTGGGTTCGGAGGGGTTCACAGATACGCAGTATTTT; CDR3aa: CASSLGSEGFTDTQYF
abundance: .; d_gene: .; v_gene: TRBV6-6; j_gene: TRBJ2-2; CDR3nt: TGTGCCAGCACAGGGAACACCGGGGAGCTGTTTTTT; CDR3aa: CASTGNTGELFF
abundance: .; d_gene: .; v_gene: TRBV6-1; j_gene: TRBJ1-1; CDR3nt: TGTGCCAGCAGTACCACCGGAGGGAACACTGAAGCTTTCTTT; CDR3aa: CASSTTGGNTEAFF
abundance: .; d_gene: .; v_gene: TRBV6-1; j_gene: TRBJ2-7; CDR3nt: TGTGCCAGCCACCTCTGGGGAGATTCGGCCTACGAGCAGTACTTC; CDR3aa: CASHLWGDSAYEQYF
abundance: .; d_gene: TRBD1; v_gene: TRBV7-9; j_gene: TRBJ2-1; CDR3nt: TGTGCCAGCAGCTCGGACAGGGGGTTAATAGTTGAGCAGTTCTTC; CDR3aa: CASSSDRGLIVEQFF
abundance: .; d_gene: .; v_gene: TRBV5-1; j_gene: TRBJ1-2; CDR3nt: TGCGCCAGCAGCTTGTTCGACCGAAGGTATGGCTACACCTTC; CDR3aa: CASSLFDRRYGYTF
abundance: .; d_gene: TRBD1; v_gene: TRBV6-1; j_gene: TRBJ2-1; CDR3nt: TGTGCCAGCAGTGAAGAGGACAGGGTGGGGTACAATGAGCAGTTCTTC; CDR3aa: CASSEEDRVGYNEQFF
abundance: .; d_gene: .; v_gene: TRBV18; j_gene: TRBJ2-7; CDR3nt: TGTGCCAGCTCACCACCAGACGGGGCGTATCCCTACGAGCAGTACTTC; CDR3aa: CASSPPDGAYPYEQYF
abundance: .; d_gene: TRBD2; v_gene: TRBV28; j_gene: TRBJ2-2; CDR3nt: TGTGCCAGCAGCCCTGAGGGACTAGCGGGGGGGAGGGAGCTGTTTTTT; CDR3aa: CASSPEGLAGGRELFF
abundance: .; d_gene: .; v_gene: TRBV30; j_gene: TRBJ1-2; CDR3nt: TGTGCCTGGAGGGTGGGCTCTGGAGGCTACACCTTC; CDR3aa: CAWRVGSGGYTF
abundance: .; d_gene: TRBD1; v_gene: TRBV28; j_gene: TRBJ2-1; CDR3nt: TGTGCCAGCAGTTTAGGGACAGGGTACAATGAGCAGTTCTTC; CDR3aa: CASSLGTGYNEQFF
abundance: .; d_gene: .; v_gene: TRBV19; j_gene: TRBJ2-1; CDR3nt: TGTGCCAGTAGTATGGGGTATGAGCAGTTCTTC; CDR3aa: CASSMGYEQFF
abundance: once; d_gene: .; v_gene: TRBV7-9; j_gene: TRBJ1-3; CDR3nt: TGTGCCAGCAGCGGCGACAACTCTGGAAACACCATATATTTT; CDR3aa: CASSGDNSGNTIYF
abundance: .; d_gene: TRBD1; v_gene: TRBV7-9; j_gene: TRBJ2-2; CDR3nt: TGTGCCAGCAGCCCTAGAGGAACAGGGGTTTACACCGGGGAGCTGTTTTTT; CDR3aa: CASSPRGTGVYTGELFF
abundance: .; d_gene: TRBD1; v_gene: TRBV5-5; j_gene: TRBJ2-7; CDR3nt: TGTGCCAGCAGCTTGATGAGGGGGCCCTACGAGCAGTACTTC; CDR3aa: CASSLMRGPYEQYF
abundance: .; d_gene: TRBD2; v_gene: TRBV9; j_gene: TRBJ2-3; CDR3nt: TGTGCCAGCAGCGCACTCCGGACTAGCGGAACAGATACGCAGTATTTT; CDR3aa: CASSALRTSGTDTQYF
abundance: .; d_gene: .; v_gene: TRBV4-1; j_gene: TRBJ2-7; CDR3nt: TGCGCCAGCAGCCAAAGGTCCGACAGTCTCTACGAGCAGTACTTC; CDR3aa: CASSQRSDSLYEQYF
abundance: .; d_gene: .; v_gene: TRBV6-5; j_gene: TRBJ2-7; CDR3nt: TGTGCCAGCAGCCCGTGGGGCACCGATTACGAGCAGTACTTC; CDR3aa: CASSPWGTDYEQYF
abundance: .; d_gene: TRBD2; v_gene: TRBV5-3; j_gene: TRBJ2-1; CDR3nt: TGTGCCAGAAGCCTGGGGACTAGCGGGCCCTACAATGAGCAGTTCTTC; CDR3aa: CARSLGTSGPYNEQFF
abundance: .; d_gene: .; v_gene: TRBV2; j_gene: TRBJ1-5; CDR3nt: TGTGCCAGCAGTGAAGGCCAGGGAGTCCAGCCCCAGCATTTT; CDR3aa: CASSEGQGVQPQHF
abundance: .; d_gene: TRBD1; v_gene: TRBV9; j_gene: TRBJ1-1; CDR3nt: TGTGCCAGCAGCGTAGGAATTACAGGGGGAGCTTTCTTT; CDR3aa: CASSVGITGGAFF
abundance: .; d_gene: .; v_gene: TRBV7-9; j_gene: TRBJ1-1; CDR3nt: TGTGCCAGCAGCTTGGCGGGGGAAGCTTTCTTT; CDR3aa: CASSLAGEAFF
abundance: .; d_gene: TRBD2; v_gene: TRBV28; j_gene: TRBJ2-7; CDR3nt: TGTGCCAGCAGGGGAGGGACCCCAAATTTCTACGAGCAGTACTTC; CDR3aa: CASRGGTPNFYEQYF
abundance: .; d_gene: .; v_gene: TRBV7-9; j_gene: TRBJ1-1; CDR3nt: TGTGCCAGCAGCCTCAACGGGGCTGAAGCTTTCTTT; CDR3aa: CASSLNGAEAFF
abundance: .; d_gene: TRBD2; v_gene: TRBV29-1; j_gene: TRBJ2-1; CDR3nt: TGCAGCGTTGTGGTCCTAGCGGGGGAGCAGTTCTTC; CDR3aa: CSVVVLAGEQFF
abundance: .; d_gene: .; v_gene: TRBV6-1; j_gene: TRBJ1-5; CDR3nt: TGTGCCAGCAGTGGAGGGGTTCAGCCCCAGCATTTT; CDR3aa: CASSGGVQPQHF
abundance: .; d_gene: TRBD1; v_gene: TRBV19; j_gene: TRBJ2-3; CDR3nt: TGTGCCTCTCGGGACAGCAGCACAGATACGCAGTATTTT; CDR3aa: CASRDSSTDTQYF
abundance: .; d_gene: TRBD1; v_gene: TRBV19; j_gene: TRBJ1-1; CDR3nt: TGTGCCAGTAACACAGGGGGTATAGCTGAAGCTTTCTTT; CDR3aa: CASNTGGIAEAFF
abundance: .; d_gene: .; v_gene: TRBV27; j_gene: TRBJ2-3; CDR3nt: TGTGCCAGCAGTTTAGGAGGTTTGGATACGCAGTATTTT; CDR3aa: CASSLGGLDTQYF
abundance: .; d_gene: .; v_gene: TRBV10-1; j_gene: TRBJ2-7; CDR3nt: TGCGCCAGCAGTCCGGGGCCTTCTGGCGGGCAGTACTTC; CDR3aa: CASSPGPSGGQYF
abundance: .; d_gene: .; v_gene: TRBV19; j_gene: TRBJ1-2; CDR3nt: TGTGCCAGTAGTATAGATCCCCCCCCTGTGGAGGGGGTCTATGGCTACACCTTC; CDR3aa: CASSIDPPPVEGVYGYTF
abundance: .; d_gene: TRBD1; v_gene: TRBV10-1; j_gene: TRBJ1-1; CDR3nt: TGCGCCAGCAGTGAGTCGGACAGGCGGGGAACTGAAGCTTTCTTT; CDR3aa: CASSESDRRGTEAFF
abundance: .; d_gene: .; v_gene: TRBV4-2; j_gene: TRBJ1-5; CDR3nt: TGTGCCAGCAGCCAAGCCGGGACAAGCAATCAGCCCCAGCATTTT; CDR3aa: CASSQAGTSNQPQHF
abundance: .; d_gene: .; v_gene: TRBV27; j_gene: TRBJ2-7; CDR3nt: TGTGCCAGCAGTTTAACGGGGTACGAGCAGTACTTC; CDR3aa: CASSLTGYEQYF
abundance: .; d_gene: TRBD1; v_gene: TRBV6-1; j_gene: TRBJ2-7; CDR3nt: TGTGCCAGCAGACTCGCCGGGACAGGGAGCTACGAGCAGTACTTC; CDR3aa: CASRLAGTGSYEQYF
abundance: .; d_gene: .; v_gene: TRBV14; j_gene: TRBJ2-7; CDR3nt: TGTGCCAGCAGCTCCCGAGTAGGGACGCATTCCTACGAGCAGTACTTC; CDR3aa: CASSSRVGTHSYEQYF
abundance: .; d_gene: TRBD2; v_gene: TRBV4-1; j_gene: TRBJ2-4; CDR3nt: TGCGCCAGCAGCCAAGCTGGGACTAGCGGGGGGGCCTGGAACATTCAGTACTTC; CDR3aa: CASSQAGTSGGAWNIQYF
abundance: .; d_gene: .; v_gene: TRBV6-4; j_gene: TRBJ2-3; CDR3nt: TGTGCCAGCAGTGCTAGCGGCACAGATACGCAGTATTTT; CDR3aa: CASSASGTDTQYF
abundance: .; d_gene: .; v_gene: TRBV10-3; j_gene: TRBJ1-5; CDR3nt: TGTGCCATCAGTGACCTGTCCTATCAGCCCCAGCATTTT; CDR3aa: CAISDLSYQPQHF
abundance: few; d_gene: .; v_gene: TRBV5-6; j_gene: TRBJ1-5; CDR3nt: TGTGCCAGCAGCTCCGGGGAGGTTCAGCCCCAGCATTTT; CDR3aa: CASSSGEVQPQHF
abundance: .; d_gene: .; v_gene: TRBV2; j_gene: TRBJ1-1; CDR3nt: TGTGCCAGCAGTGAAGCGCCTGGGGACACTGAAGCTTTCTTT; CDR3aa: CASSEAPGDTEAFF
abundance: once; d_gene: TRBD1; v_gene: TRBV5-6; j_gene: TRBJ2-1; CDR3nt: TGTGCCAGCAGCTTGTATAGGGGGCGGAACAATGAGCAGTTCTTC; CDR3aa: CASSLYRGRNNEQFF
abundance: .; d_gene: .; v_gene: TRBV6-5; j_gene: TRBJ1-4; CDR3nt: TGTGCCAGCAGTTCGGCGTTGGGGGCAAAGGGGTTTTTT; CDR3aa: CASSSALGAKGFF
abundance: .; d_gene: .; v_gene: TRBV7-8; j_gene: TRBJ2-5; CDR3nt: TGTGCCAGCAGCTTAAGGTGGGCGGGGAGCCAAGAGACCCAGTACTTC; CDR3aa: CASSLRWAGSQETQYF